These 4 T cell receptor beta chains share one sample of origin, sequenced in a study of cytotoxic CD8 clonotypes in ibrutinib-treated CLL. The table came from immunoSEQ multiplex PCR; TCRdb's copy has only in-frame clones and leaves some out. Here the sample spans 110,000 to 150,000 clones, less than 95% being singletons. This sample comprised PBMCs, obtained after 12 months of ibrutinib treatment. These receptor sequences come from a human donor with chronic lymphocytic leukemia.

The V call is TRBV7-8, the J call TRBJ2-3; 10 bases match TRBD2. The CDR3 is made up of 17 amino acids. CDR1 is SGHVS, CDR2 FQNEAQ, per germline. The ends lost 5 bases at V and 4 bases at J; junction bases unmatched: 12. The CDR3 DNA sequence: TGTGCCAGCAGCCCCTCGGGGGCTAGCGGGAGATCAGATACGCAGTATTTT. Translated, it gives CASSPSGASGRSDTQYF.

The V gene is TRBV5-1, the J gene TRBJ2-2; 11 positions agree with TRBD1. The germline CDR1 and CDR2 sequences are SGHRS and YFSETQ. V was clipped by 4 bases and J by 6 bases; unmatched bases: 5. This CDR3 comprises 15 residues. DNA of the CDR3: TGCGCCAGCAGCCGGACAGGGGGCCCCCCCGGGGAGCTGTTTTTT. As protein: CASSRTGGPPGELFF.

J is TRBJ2-5 and V is TRBV19, with TRBD1 matching 7 bases. The germline V gene has CDR1 LNHDA and CDR2 SQIVND (reference sequence). The CDR3 consists of 13 residues. The J segment lost 4 bases and the V segment lost 9 bases, leaving 8 bases of the junction unmatched. The CDR3 loop is CASLGGKAETQYF. CDR3 bases: TGTGCCAGCCTAGGGGGCAAGGCAGAGACCCAGTACTTC.

The rearrangement joins TRBV19 to TRBJ1-5, with TRBD1 identical over 9 bases. The CDR3 is 14 residues long. After removal of 5 bases from V and 6 bases from J, the junction contained 5 bases not matched to a gene. Germline lookup yields CDR1 LNHDA and CDR2 SQIVND (reference sequence). The CDR3 region is CASSERTGVQPQHF. The CDR3 nucleotides are TGTGCCAGTAGTGAACGGACAGGGGTTCAGCCCCAGCATTTT. Variable domain in full (rest from reference TRBV19 and TRBJ1-5): DGGITQSPKYLFRKEGQNVTLSCEQNLNHDAMYWYRQDPGQGLRLIYYSQIVNDFQKGDIAEGYSVSREKKESFPLTVTSAQKNPTAFYLCASSERTGVQPQHFGDGTRLSIL.